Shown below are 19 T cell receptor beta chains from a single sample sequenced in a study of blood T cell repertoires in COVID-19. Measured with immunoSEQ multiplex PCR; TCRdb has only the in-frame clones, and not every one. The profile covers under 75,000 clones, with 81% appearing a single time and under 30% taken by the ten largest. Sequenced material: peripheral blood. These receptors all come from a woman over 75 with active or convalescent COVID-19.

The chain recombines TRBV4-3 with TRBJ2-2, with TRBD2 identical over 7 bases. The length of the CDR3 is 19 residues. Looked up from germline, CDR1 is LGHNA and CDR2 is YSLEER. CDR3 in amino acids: CPRSQLQPDWRGRTGELFF. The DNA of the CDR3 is TGCCCCCGCAGCCAACTCCAGCCCGATTGGCGGGGGAGGACCGGGGAGCTGTTTTTT.

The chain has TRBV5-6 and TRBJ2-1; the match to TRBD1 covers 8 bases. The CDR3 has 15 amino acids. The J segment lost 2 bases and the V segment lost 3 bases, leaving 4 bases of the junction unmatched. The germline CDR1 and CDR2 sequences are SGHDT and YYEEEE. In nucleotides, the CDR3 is TGTGCCAGCAGCTCAGGACAGGGACCCTACAATGAGCAGTTCTTC. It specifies CASSSGQGPYNEQFF.

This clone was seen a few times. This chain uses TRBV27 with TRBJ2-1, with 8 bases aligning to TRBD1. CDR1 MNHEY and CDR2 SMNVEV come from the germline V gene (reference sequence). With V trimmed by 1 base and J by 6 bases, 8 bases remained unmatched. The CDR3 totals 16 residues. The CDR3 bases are TGTGCCAGCAGTTTATTCTCAGGGGGCGCGATCAATGAGCAGTTCTTC. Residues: CASSLFSGGAINEQFF.

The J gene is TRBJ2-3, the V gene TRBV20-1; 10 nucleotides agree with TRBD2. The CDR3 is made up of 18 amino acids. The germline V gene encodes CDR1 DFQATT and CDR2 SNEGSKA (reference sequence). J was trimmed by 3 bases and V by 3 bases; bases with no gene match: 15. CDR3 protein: CSASGLAGGVLETDTQYF. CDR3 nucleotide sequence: TGCAGTGCTAGTGGGTTAGCGGGGGGTGTTCTGGAAACAGATACGCAGTATTTT.

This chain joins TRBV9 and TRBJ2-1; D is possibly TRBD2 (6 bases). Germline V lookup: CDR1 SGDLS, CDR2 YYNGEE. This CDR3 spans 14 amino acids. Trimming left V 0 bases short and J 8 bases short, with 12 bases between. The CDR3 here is CASSVGSEGYEQFF. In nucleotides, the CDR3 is TGTGCCAGCAGCGTAGGTTCGGAGGGGTATGAGCAGTTCTTC.

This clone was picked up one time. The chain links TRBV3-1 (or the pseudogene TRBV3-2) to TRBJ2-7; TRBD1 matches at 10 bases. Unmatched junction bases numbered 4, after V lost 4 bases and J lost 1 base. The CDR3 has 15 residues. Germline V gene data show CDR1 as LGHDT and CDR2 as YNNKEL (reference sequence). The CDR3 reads CASSPGQGGSYEQYF. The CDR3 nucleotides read TGTGCCAGCAGCCCCGGACAGGGGGGGTCCTACGAGCAGTACTTC.

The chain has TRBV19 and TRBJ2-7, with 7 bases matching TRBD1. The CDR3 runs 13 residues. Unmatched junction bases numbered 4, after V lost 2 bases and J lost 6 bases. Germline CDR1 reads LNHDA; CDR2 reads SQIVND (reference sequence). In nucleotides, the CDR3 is TGTGCCAGTAGTATAAAACAGGGGAGCGAGCAGTACTTC. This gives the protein CASSIKQGSEQYF.

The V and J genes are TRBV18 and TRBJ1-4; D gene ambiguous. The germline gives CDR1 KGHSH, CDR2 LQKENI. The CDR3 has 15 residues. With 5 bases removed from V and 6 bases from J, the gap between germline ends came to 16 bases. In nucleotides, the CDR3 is TGTGCCAGCTCAAAATTCGGATCCCGGGATGAAAAACTGTTTTTT. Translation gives CASSKFGSRDEKLFF.

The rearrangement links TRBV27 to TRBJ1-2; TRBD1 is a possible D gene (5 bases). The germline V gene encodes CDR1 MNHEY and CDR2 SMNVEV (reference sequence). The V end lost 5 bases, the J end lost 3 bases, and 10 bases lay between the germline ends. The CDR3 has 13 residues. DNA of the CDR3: TGTGCCAGCAGTATAGGGGTTTACTATGGCTACACCTTC. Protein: CASSIGVYYGYTF.

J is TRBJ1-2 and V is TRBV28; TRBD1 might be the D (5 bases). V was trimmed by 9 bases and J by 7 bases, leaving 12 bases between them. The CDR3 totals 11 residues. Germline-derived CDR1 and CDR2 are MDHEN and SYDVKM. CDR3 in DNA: TGTGCCAGTTCGAGGGGAGGTGGCTACACCTTC. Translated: CASSRGGGYTF.

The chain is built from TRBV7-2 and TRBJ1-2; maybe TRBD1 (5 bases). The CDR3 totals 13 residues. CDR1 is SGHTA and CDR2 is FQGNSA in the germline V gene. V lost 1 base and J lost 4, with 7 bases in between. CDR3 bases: TGTGCCAGCAGCTTAGTCCAGGGCTATGGCTACACCTTC. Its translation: CASSLVQGYGYTF.

The CDR3 nucleotides are TGTGCCAGCAGTTTCATCGGACAGGGAACCTACGAGCAGTACTTC. Translating gives CASSFIGQGTYEQYF. The chain is built from TRBV6-5 and TRBJ2-7, with 8 bases lining up with TRBD1. V was pared by 4 bases and J by 2 bases, with 7 bases of the junction left unmatched. The CDR3 spans 15 residues. Germline-derived CDR1 and CDR2 are MNHEY and SVGAGI.

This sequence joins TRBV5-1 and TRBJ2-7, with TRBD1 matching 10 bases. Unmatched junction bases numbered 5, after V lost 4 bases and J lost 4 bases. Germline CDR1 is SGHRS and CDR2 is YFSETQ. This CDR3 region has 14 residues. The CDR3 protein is CASSPGQGFYEQYF. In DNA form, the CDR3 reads TGCGCCAGCAGCCCGGGACAGGGGTTTTACGAGCAGTACTTC.

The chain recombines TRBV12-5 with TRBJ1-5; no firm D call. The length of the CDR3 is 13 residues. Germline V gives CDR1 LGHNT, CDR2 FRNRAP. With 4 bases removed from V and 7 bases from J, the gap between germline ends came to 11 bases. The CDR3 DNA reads TGTGCTAGTGGTTGGAAGGAGGAGCAGCCCCAGCATTTT. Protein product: CASGWKEEQPQHF.

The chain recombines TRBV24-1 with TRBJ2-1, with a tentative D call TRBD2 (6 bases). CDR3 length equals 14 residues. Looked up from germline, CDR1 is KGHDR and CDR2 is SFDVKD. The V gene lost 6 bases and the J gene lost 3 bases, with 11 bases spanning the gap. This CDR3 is CATSRTGDYNEQFF. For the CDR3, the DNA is TGTGCCACCAGTCGGACGGGAGACTACAATGAGCAGTTCTTC.

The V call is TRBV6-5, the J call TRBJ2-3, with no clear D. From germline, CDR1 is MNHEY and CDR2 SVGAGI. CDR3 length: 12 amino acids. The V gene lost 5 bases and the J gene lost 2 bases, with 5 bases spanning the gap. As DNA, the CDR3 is TGTGCCAGCAGTCGGGTCACAGATACGCAGTATTTT. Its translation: CASSRVTDTQYF.

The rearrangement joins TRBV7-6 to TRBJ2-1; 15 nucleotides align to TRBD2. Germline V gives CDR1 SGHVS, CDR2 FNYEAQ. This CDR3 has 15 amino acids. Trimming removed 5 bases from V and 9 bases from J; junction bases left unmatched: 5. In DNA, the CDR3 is TGTGCCAGCAGCCTTGGACTAGCGGGAGGGGGTGAGCAGTTCTTC. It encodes CASSLGLAGGGEQFF.

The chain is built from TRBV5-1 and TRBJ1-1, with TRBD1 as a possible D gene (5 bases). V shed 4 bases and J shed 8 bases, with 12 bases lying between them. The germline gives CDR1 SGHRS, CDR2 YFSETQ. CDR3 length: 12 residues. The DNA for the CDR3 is TGCGCCAGCAGCGCCCAGGACAAGGAAGCTTTCTTT. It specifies CASSAQDKEAFF.

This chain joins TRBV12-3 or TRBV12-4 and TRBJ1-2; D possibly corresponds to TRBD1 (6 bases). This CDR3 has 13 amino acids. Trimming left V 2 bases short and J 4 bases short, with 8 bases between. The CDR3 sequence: CASSLRGGYGYTF. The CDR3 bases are TGTGCCAGCAGTTTAAGAGGGGGCTATGGCTACACCTTC.